This TCR beta chain was sequenced for a study of blood T cells in healthy people across ages. Findings and caveats of the study: Naive T cell percentage showed a strong correlation with the diversity of TCR beta. Both naive CD4+ cell counts and diversity were greater in long-lived donors than in aged donors.

About this clonotype itself: The target antigen is unknown. The junction shows a germline mismatch at one end, possibly a read error.

The length of the CDR3 is 14 residues. Primers used in a second PCR of roughly 7 to 11 cycles were a sample-barcoded 5' primer and a J-beta primer mix. TCRdb independently ran MiXCR on the 5' RACE reads; one entry per CDR3 protein. Of around 580,000 distinct CDR3 sequences in the sample, under 55% were seen once. Healthy Caucasian individuals from Russia aged about 6 to 95 were enrolled as donors. Isolated PBMCs totaled at least 7 million in each sample. The source material was blood. The chain is built from TRBV12-3 or TRBV12-4 and TRBJ2-2, with no clear D. This clonotype was sampled from a man older than 75 in good health. CDR3: CASSLVRNAGELFF. The CDR3 DNA is TGTGCCAGCAGTTTGGTTAGGAACGCCGGGGAGCTGTTTTTT.